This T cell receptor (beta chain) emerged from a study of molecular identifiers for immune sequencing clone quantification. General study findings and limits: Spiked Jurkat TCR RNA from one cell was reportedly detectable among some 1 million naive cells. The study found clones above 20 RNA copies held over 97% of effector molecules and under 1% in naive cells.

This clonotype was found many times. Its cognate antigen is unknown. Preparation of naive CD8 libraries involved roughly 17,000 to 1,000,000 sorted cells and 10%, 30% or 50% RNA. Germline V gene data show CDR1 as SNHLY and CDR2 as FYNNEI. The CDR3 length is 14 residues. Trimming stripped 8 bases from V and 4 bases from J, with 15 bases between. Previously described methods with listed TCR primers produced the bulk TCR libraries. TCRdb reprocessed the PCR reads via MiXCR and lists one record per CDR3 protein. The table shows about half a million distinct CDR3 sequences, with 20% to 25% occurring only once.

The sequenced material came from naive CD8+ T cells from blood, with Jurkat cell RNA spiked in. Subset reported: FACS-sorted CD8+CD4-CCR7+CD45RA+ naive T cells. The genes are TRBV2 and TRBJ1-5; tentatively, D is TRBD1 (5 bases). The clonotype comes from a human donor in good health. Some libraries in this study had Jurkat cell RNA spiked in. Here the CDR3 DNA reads TGTGCCAGCTGGCCAGGGCTCGGTAATCAGCCCCAGCATTTT. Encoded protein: CASWPGLGNQPQHF.